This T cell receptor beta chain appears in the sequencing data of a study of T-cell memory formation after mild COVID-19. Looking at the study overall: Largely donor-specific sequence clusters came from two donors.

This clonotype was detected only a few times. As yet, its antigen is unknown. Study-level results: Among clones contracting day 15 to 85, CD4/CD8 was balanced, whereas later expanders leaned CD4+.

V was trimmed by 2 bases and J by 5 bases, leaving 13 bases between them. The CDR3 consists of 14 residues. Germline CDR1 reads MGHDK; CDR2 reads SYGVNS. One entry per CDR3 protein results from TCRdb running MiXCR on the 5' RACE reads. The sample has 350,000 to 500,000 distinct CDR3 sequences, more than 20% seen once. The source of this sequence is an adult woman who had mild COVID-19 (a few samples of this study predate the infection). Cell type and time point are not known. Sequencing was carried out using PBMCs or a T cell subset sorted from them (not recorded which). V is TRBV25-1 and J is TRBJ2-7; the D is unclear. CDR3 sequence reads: CASSETWNPNEQYF. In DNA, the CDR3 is TGTGCCAGCAGTGAAACATGGAACCCGAACGAGCAGTACTTC.